One sample yielded the 4 T cell receptor beta chains listed below, sequenced in a study of early T cells in non-severe SARS-CoV-2 infection. TCRdb itself ran the 5' RACE reads through MiXCR, one entry per CDR3 protein. The data show 65,000 to 70,000 distinct CDR3 sequences, with 12% seen just once and around 1.8% held by the top ten. The sequenced sample was whole blood. These receptor sequences come from an adult who was a healthcare worker with PCR-confirmed SARS-CoV-2 infection or an uninfected control (not recorded which).

This clonotype was seen ten or more times. This chain connects TRBV12-3 or TRBV12-4 to TRBJ1-6; D ambiguous. The CDR3 loop spans 13 amino acids. V gave up 5 bases and J gave up 7 bases, with 9 bases separating them. The DNA for the CDR3 is TGTGCCAGCAGTCCGCGGATCAATTCACCCCTCCACTTT. Its protein is CASSPRINSPLHF.

The chain joins TRBV2 to TRBJ2-3; a weak D match, TRBD1 (5 bases). Trimming removed 6 bases from V and 1 base from J, with 14 bases in between. The CDR3 extends over 15 amino acids. Per germline, CDR1 SNHLY and CDR2 FYNNEI. The CDR3 protein is CASSKQAAGTDTQYF. The DNA of the CDR3 is TGTGCCAGCAGCAAACAGGCAGCTGGCACAGATACGCAGTATTTT.

The chain uses TRBV3-1 and TRBJ1-5; possible D gene TRBD1, 5 bases. This CDR3 is built from 16 residues. With 2 bases removed from V and 7 bases from J, the gap between germline ends came to 18 bases. CDR1 LGHDT and CDR2 YNNKEL come from the germline V gene (reference sequence). DNA for the CDR3: TGTGCCAGCAGCCAAAGACCCCCAGGGACGGGGCAGCCCCAGCATTTT. Translation: CASSQRPPGTGQPQHF.

This clonotype was found many times. The chain couples TRBV6-1 to TRBJ2-3; no definite D call. Trimming cost V 0 bases and J 9 bases, with 16 bases left between them. Germline V gene sequence: CDR1 MNHNS, CDR2 SASEGT. The CDR3 extends over 15 amino acids. The CDR3 is CASSEAVLRPNTQYF. CDR3 nucleotide sequence: TGTGCCAGCAGTGAAGCCGTGCTGAGACCAAACACGCAGTATTTT.